This TCR beta chain was recovered during a study of T cells expressing NK-cell markers. Study results and caveats: In roughly 6 donors, dominant CD3+CD56+NKG2C+ clones formed about 1.0-8% of CD8+ cells.

Remarks on this clonotype: Its antigen remains unknown.

Production of TCR beta cDNA relied on 5'RACE template switching with UMIs. Reanalyzing the 5' RACE reads, TCRdb keeps one entry per CDR3 protein, without DNA. The ten most abundant clones cover about 10% of a sample with about 400,000 distinct CDR3 sequences. The CDR3 loop spans 13 amino acids. In germline, CDR1 is DFQATT, CDR2 SNEGSKA (reference sequence). The source material was blood T cells: a sorted CD56 or NKG2C T cell subset, CD4+ or CD8+ T cells, or bulk PBMC T cells (not recorded which). The origin of this receptor is a woman in her forties or fifties in good health. V gene TRBV20-1 combines with J gene TRBJ1-1; TCRdb picks TRBD1, but there is no DNA to check that call. CDR3: CSAVTGPLAEAFF.